This T cell receptor beta chain was sequenced during a study of T cell repertoires in cytomegalovirus infection. Study information: Used in the study were CMV epitopes, some recently identified and HLA-C-restricted, others well-studied and HLA-B-restricted. Evidence of both CMV infection and a matching HLA type came from public TCR beta signatures.

One entry per CDR3 protein, called by TCRdb with MiXCR from the reads. The profile shows roughly 920,000 distinct CDR3 sequences, around 30% of them singletons. A note on this clonotype: Its specificity is not known.

Losses at the gene ends were 4 bases for V and 2 bases for J; bases not matched to a gene: 8. Germline assignment: CDR1 SGHRS and CDR2 YFSETQ. The CDR3 loop spans 16 amino acids. The chain joins TRBV5-1 to TRBJ2-3, with 9 bases fitting TRBD1. The origin of this receptor is a human donor in good health (CMV status not recorded). Some clones in this sample may be carry-over from other donors' samples. The sequenced sample was cultured CD8+ T cells from PBMCs, obtained from culture after CMV antigen stimulation. The CDR3: CASSHTGTGLTDTQYF. DNA for the CDR3: TGCGCCAGCAGCCACACCGGGACAGGGCTCACAGATACGCAGTATTTT. Complete variable domain (other parts from reference TRBV5-1 and TRBJ2-3): KAGVTQTPRYLIKTRGQQVTLSCSPISGHRSVSWYQQTPGQGLQFLFEYFSETQRNKGNFPGRFSGRQFSNSRSEMNVSTLELGDSALYLCASSHTGTGLTDTQYFGPGTRLTVL.